Following are 11 T cell receptor beta chains from one sample sequenced in a study of cytomegalovirus exposure and HLA in healthy donors. Profiled with immunoSEQ multiplex PCR; TCRdb holds only in-frame clones, not every one. The data hold 100,000 to 120,000 clones, with about 88% observed a single time. The specimen was PBMCs. The receptor source for this set is a woman between 18 and 30 years old in good health and CMV-seropositive.

The rearrangement uses TRBV6-1 and TRBJ2-3; 14 nucleotides line up with TRBD2. CDR3 size: 18 residues. Trimming removed 4 bases from V and 5 bases from J; junction bases left unmatched: 11. From germline, CDR1 is MNHNS and CDR2 SASEGT. CDR3 amino acids: CASSGPVGTSGGVDTQYF. CDR3 sequence (DNA): TGTGCCAGCAGTGGTCCCGTCGGGACTAGCGGGGGTGTAGATACGCAGTATTTT.

V is TRBV10-3 and J is TRBJ2-2; 8 bases fit TRBD2. V was clipped by 3 bases and J by 5 bases; unmatched bases: 2. Germline V gene data show CDR1 as ENHRY and CDR2 as SYGVKD. The CDR3 consists of 14 residues. CDR3 region: CAISELAETGELFF. CDR3 nucleotides: TGTGCCATCAGTGAACTAGCGGAAACCGGGGAGCTGTTTTTT.

V gene TRBV6-5 combines with J gene TRBJ2-7, with TRBD1 matching over 9 bases. The CDR3 length is 15 residues. V lost 6 bases to trimming and J lost 4 bases; unmatched junction nucleotides: 10. Germline CDR1 reads MNHEY; CDR2 reads SVGAGI. CDR3 sequence (DNA): TGTGCCAGCAGGGTACCGGGACAGGGATATTACGAGCAGTACTTC. This encodes CASRVPGQGYYEQYF.

The CDR3 sequence is CATSSPGQGGETQYF. CDR3 bases: TGTGCCACCAGCAGCCCGGGACAGGGGGGAGAGACCCAGTACTTC. This chain connects TRBV15 to TRBJ2-5; 11 bases agree with TRBD1. CDR1 is LNHNV and CDR2 is YYDKDF in the germline V gene (reference sequence). There are 15 residues in the CDR3. V was pared by 3 bases and J by 4 bases, with 4 bases of the junction left unmatched. The entire variable domain, with the rest obtained from reference TRBV15 and TRBJ2-5, is as follows: DAMVIQNPRYQVTQFGKPVTLSCSQTLNHNVMYWYQQKSSQAPKLLFHYYDKDFNNEADTPDNFQSRRPNTSFCFLDIRSPGLGDTAMYLCATSSPGQGGETQYFGPGTRLLVL.

The V gene is TRBV5-6, the J gene TRBJ1-1; D gene uncertain. The germline CDR1 and CDR2 sequences are SGHDT and YYEEEE. CDR3 length: 13 residues. Trimming removed 4 bases at V and 1 base at J, with 8 bases between. This CDR3 reads CASSLTGNTEAFF. For the CDR3, the DNA is TGTGCCAGCAGCCTAACGGGGAACACTGAAGCTTTCTTT.

CDR3 DNA: TGTGCCAGCAGTCGTGCGGGCGCCACAGATACGCAGTATTTT. Its translation is CASSRAGATDTQYF. The chain employs TRBV7-9 and TRBJ2-3, with D possibly matching TRBD2 (5 bases). Germline V gene lookup returns CDR1 SEHNR and CDR2 FQNEAQ (reference sequence). CDR3 length: 14 amino acids. V was cut by 6 bases and J by 2 bases, with 12 bases left in between.

V usage is TRBV6-4 and J usage is TRBJ2-3, with 15 bases aligning to TRBD2. The CDR3 is 16 residues long. V was pared by 3 bases and J by 4 bases, with 2 bases of the junction left unmatched. Looked up from germline, CDR1 is MRHNA and CDR2 is SNTAGT. The CDR3, as DNA: TGTGCCAGCAGTGAGGGACTAGCGGGGGGCCCAGATACGCAGTATTTT. It yields the protein CASSEGLAGGPDTQYF.

This clone was detected a few times. This chain uses TRBV6-1 with TRBJ2-5; 8 bases are a match to TRBD2. The CDR3 runs to 12 residues. J gave up 5 bases and V 11 bases, and 7 bases lay outside the gene matches. In germline, CDR1 is MNHNS, CDR2 SASEGT. The CDR3: CAVQRGSETQYF. The CDR3 nucleotides are TGTGCCGTACAGCGGGGGTCGGAGACCCAGTACTTC.

The chain links TRBV28 to TRBJ1-5; a weak D match, TRBD1 (5 bases). CDR3 length: 18 residues. V lost 6 bases to trimming and J lost 8 bases, with 29 bases between them. Germline-derived CDR1 and CDR2 are MDHEN and SYDVKM. CDR3 loop: CASSLGAKWTKRAEPQHF. The CDR3 DNA follows: TGTGCCAGCAGCCTAGGGGCCAAATGGACGAAGAGAGCAGAGCCCCAGCATTTT.

This chain links TRBV28 with TRBJ1-5; the D gene is possibly TRBD1 (5 bases). Trimming cost V 6 bases and J 7 bases, with 19 bases left between them. The CDR3 has 15 residues. Germline assignment: CDR1 MDHEN and CDR2 SYDVKM. This CDR3 reads CASSPWWGVRQPQHF. Written as DNA, the CDR3 is TGTGCCAGCAGCCCCTGGTGGGGGGTACGGCAGCCCCAGCATTTT.

This clone came up once. J is TRBJ1-2 and V is TRBV7-9; 7 nucleotides agree with TRBD1. The trim removed 11 bases at V and 2 bases at J, leaving 5 bases unmatched. The germline CDR1 and CDR2 sequences are SEHNR and FQNEAQ (reference sequence). This CDR3 contains 12 residues. CDR3 sequence (DNA): TGTGCCCTTTTCAGGGGGAACTATGGCTACACCTTC. The encoded protein is CALFRGNYGYTF.